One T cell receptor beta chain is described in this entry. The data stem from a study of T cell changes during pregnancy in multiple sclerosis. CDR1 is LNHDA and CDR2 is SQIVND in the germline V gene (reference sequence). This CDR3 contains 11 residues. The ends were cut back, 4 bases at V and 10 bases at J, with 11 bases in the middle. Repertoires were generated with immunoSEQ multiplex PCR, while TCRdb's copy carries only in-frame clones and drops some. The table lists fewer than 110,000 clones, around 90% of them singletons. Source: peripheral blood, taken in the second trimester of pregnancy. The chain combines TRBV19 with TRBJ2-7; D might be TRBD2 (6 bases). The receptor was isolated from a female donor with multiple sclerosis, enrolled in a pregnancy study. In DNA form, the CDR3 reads TGTGCCAGTAGTACCGGGGACTTACAGTACTTC. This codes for CASSTGDLQYF.